This T cell receptor (beta chain) was sequenced during a study of cytomegalovirus exposure and HLA in healthy donors. General study findings and limits: Excluded: some indistinguishable V segments such as TRBV6-2 and TRBV6-3.

Regarding this clone: The antigen is not known.

PCR was performed using 60 Vbeta and 13 Jbeta primers. Libraries were prepared by immunoSEQ multiplex PCR; TCRdb keeps only in-frame clonotypes and omits some of them. The data show 180,000 or so clones, 78% seen once. The germline V gene encodes CDR1 MNHNS and CDR2 SASEGT. Trimming pared 2 bases from V and 0 bases from J, leaving 13 bases between. The CDR3 loop spans 16 amino acids. This sequence originates from a female donor in good health and CMV-seronegative. The chain recombines TRBV6-1 with TRBJ1-2; no reliable D call. Source material: PBMCs. Here the CDR3 DNA reads TGTGCCAGCAGTGAAAGGCTGCAGGCAACTAACTATGGCTACACCTTC. This codes for CASSERLQATNYGYTF.